The 16 T cell receptor beta chains listed next were all sequenced from one sample in a study of blood T cell repertoires in COVID-19. Only in-frame clones appear in the TCRdb table, and some are missing; sequencing was by immunoSEQ multiplex PCR. Among 34,000 or so clones, roughly three quarters were seen once, and the ten largest hold roughly a third. The specimen was peripheral blood. Receptors originate from a man at least 80 years old with acute or convalescent COVID-19.

This chain connects TRBV15 to TRBJ1-2; TRBD1 is a possible D gene (5 bases). Trimming pared 1 base from V and 3 bases from J, leaving 15 bases between. The V gene's germline CDR1 is LNHNV and CDR2 YYDKDF (reference sequence). The CDR3 covers 16 residues. In DNA, the CDR3 is TGTGCCACCAGCAGAGCCTCACGGCCCAGGGACTATGGCTACACCTTC. It is translated as CATSRASRPRDYGYTF. Using reference TRBV15 and TRBJ1-2 for the parts outside the CDR3, the full variable domain is DAMVIQNPRYQVTQFGKPVTLSCSQTLNHNVMYWYQQKSSQAPKLLFHYYDKDFNNEADTPDNFQSRRPNTSFCFLDIRSPGLGDTAMYLCATSRASRPRDYGYTFGSGTRLTVV.

CDR3 in DNA: TGTGCCAGCAGTGTGGACATACAAGAGACCCAGTACTTC. This translates into CASSVDIQETQYF. The rearrangement joins TRBV2 to TRBJ2-5, with D perhaps matching TRBD1 (5 bases). The CDR3 is made up of 13 amino acids. V lost 4 bases, J lost 2 bases, and 8 bases lay in between. Looked up from germline, CDR1 is SNHLY and CDR2 is FYNNEI.

The rearrangement uses TRBV6-5 and TRBJ2-5, with a tentative D call TRBD2 (5 bases). The CDR3 is 15 residues long. Germline values: CDR1 MNHEY, CDR2 SVGAGI. The ends were cut back, 0 bases at V and 1 base at J, with 9 bases in the middle. The CDR3 DNA reads as TGTGCCAGCAGTTACTCGGTGAGGGCCCAAGAGACCCAGTACTTC. Its translation is CASSYSVRAQETQYF.

The chain uses TRBV29-1 and TRBJ1-5; 9 bases agree with TRBD1. Losses at the gene ends were 3 bases for V and 5 bases for J; bases not matched to a gene: 5. In germline, CDR1 is SQVTM, CDR2 ANQGSEA. The CDR3 runs 14 residues. The CDR3 loop is CSVDTGGADQPQHF. CDR3 bases: TGCAGCGTTGATACAGGGGGCGCGGATCAGCCCCAGCATTTT.

This clone was seen just once. The V call is TRBV27, the J call TRBJ1-2; tentative D call: TRBD1 (5 bases). The CDR3 length is 14 residues. Germline loops: CDR1 MNHEY, CDR2 SMNVEV (reference sequence). V lost 2 bases, J lost 6 bases, and 13 bases lay in between. The CDR3 protein is CASSLDRRGNGYTF. The DNA of the CDR3 is TGTGCCAGCAGTTTAGATCGGAGGGGTAATGGCTACACCTTC.

This clone came up a few times. V gene TRBV19 combines with J gene TRBJ1-3; D is uncertain. CDR1 LNHDA and CDR2 SQIVND come from the germline V gene (reference sequence). Trimming took 4 bases from V and 0 from J, leaving 7 bases between them. CDR3 size: 14 residues. The CDR3 DNA follows: TGTGCCAGTAGTACCCCTAACTCTGGAAACACCATATATTTT. Protein product: CASSTPNSGNTIYF. Together with reference TRBV19 and TRBJ1-3, the CDR3 gives the full variable domain: DGGITQSPKYLFRKEGQNVTLSCEQNLNHDAMYWYRQDPGQGLRLIYYSQIVNDFQKGDIAEGYSVSREKKESFPLTVTSAQKNPTAFYLCASSTPNSGNTIYFGEGSWLTVV.

The CDR3: CSASMEVRGGVSGFGETQYF. Here the CDR3 DNA reads TGCAGTGCTAGTATGGAAGTGCGGGGGGGCGTCTCTGGGTTCGGAGAGACCCAGTACTTC. The V and J genes are TRBV20-1 and TRBJ2-5; 9 bases are a match to TRBD2. CDR1 and CDR2 from the germline V gene are DFQATT and SNEGSKA (reference sequence). CDR3 length: 20 amino acids. J was trimmed by 4 bases and V by 3 bases; bases with no gene match: 24.

This clone occurred a few times. The chain links TRBV6-5 to TRBJ1-5; 8 positions match TRBD1. The CDR3 length is 14 residues. Germline V gene lookup returns CDR1 MNHEY and CDR2 SVGAGI. Trimming at V came to 4 bases and at J to 7 bases, leaving 6 bases not matched to a gene. The CDR3 DNA is TGTGCCAGCAGTTTCGGACAGGGCAGACAGCCCCAGCATTTT. Its protein product is CASSFGQGRQPQHF.

The chain carries TRBV3-1 (or the pseudogene TRBV3-2) and TRBJ1-1; 7 bases are a match to TRBD1. Germline V CDR1 and CDR2: LGHDT, YNNKEL (reference sequence). V shed 0 bases and J 1 base; nucleotides not matched to a gene: 5. The CDR3 contains 16 residues. The DNA of the CDR3 is TGTGCCAGCAGCCAAGAATCGTGGACAGGGAACACTGAAGCTTTCTTT. Protein sequence: CASSQESWTGNTEAFF.

V gene TRBV7-9 combines with J gene TRBJ2-5, with TRBD2 identical over 11 bases. Trimming cost V 5 bases and J 5 bases; bases outside gene matches: 7. Germline V gene sequence: CDR1 SEHNR, CDR2 FQNEAQ (reference sequence). This CDR3 comprises 15 residues. The CDR3 loop is CASSKLAGVGETQYF. CDR3 nucleotides: TGTGCCAGCAGCAAACTAGCGGGAGTGGGGGAGACCCAGTACTTC.

The V call is TRBV2, the J call TRBJ1-5, with D possibly being TRBD1 (5 bases). This CDR3 is 14 amino acids long. Germline V lookup: CDR1 SNHLY, CDR2 FYNNEI. Trimming pared 6 bases from V and 3 bases from J, leaving 12 bases between. The CDR3 region has the DNA TGTGCCAGCAGGGGCCAGGGACTCAATCAGCCCCAGCATTTT. Encoded protein: CASRGQGLNQPQHF.

This sequence joins TRBV30 and TRBJ1-1; D is uncertain. Germline CDR1 and CDR2: GTSNPN and SVGIG (reference sequence). CDR3 length: 13 residues. With 3 bases removed from V and 1 base from J, the gap between germline ends came to 9 bases. The CDR3 region is CAWRVRSNTEAFF. In nucleotides, the CDR3 is TGTGCCTGGAGGGTACGGTCGAACACTGAAGCTTTCTTT.

The J gene is TRBJ1-6, the V gene TRBV6-5; 8 nucleotides align to TRBD1. V was pared by 5 bases and J by 8 bases, with 5 bases of the junction left unmatched. The germline gives CDR1 MNHEY, CDR2 SVGAGI. CDR3 length: 14 residues. The DNA for the CDR3 is TGTGCCAGCAGTACCGGACAGGGATATTCACCCCTCCACTTT. This codes for CASSTGQGYSPLHF.

The chain joins TRBV7-2 to TRBJ2-1, with TRBD1 as a possible D gene (5 bases). This CDR3 has 17 residues. Germline loops: CDR1 SGHTA, CDR2 FQGNSA. V was cut by 2 bases and J by 3 bases, with 17 bases left in between. DNA for the CDR3: TGTGCCAGCAGCTTAAGACCTACAGGCCAGGGCTACAATGAGCAGTTCTTC. As protein: CASSLRPTGQGYNEQFF.

The rearrangement links TRBV5-1 to TRBJ2-7; 7 nucleotides line up with TRBD1. Germline V gene data show CDR1 as SGHRS and CDR2 as YFSETQ. The junction had 5 bases not matched to a gene; V was cut back by 2 bases and J by 0 bases. The CDR3 is 15 amino acids. The CDR3 DNA reads as TGCGCCAGCAGCTTACAGGGGCCGCGCTCCTACGAGCAGTACTTC. Protein product: CASSLQGPRSYEQYF.

The rearrangement uses TRBV2 and TRBJ2-1; TRBD2 matches 9 bases. The junction had 7 bases not matched to a gene; V was cut back by 1 base and J by 9 bases. The CDR3 covers 15 residues. Germline CDR1 reads SNHLY; CDR2 reads FYNNEI. CDR3 bases: TGTGCCAGCAGTGAAGAAGCGGGGGGAAGGAGTGAGCAGTTCTTC. It translates to CASSEEAGGRSEQFF. Combining the CDR3 with reference TRBV2 and TRBJ2-1 gives the whole variable domain EPEVTQTPSHQVTQMGQEVILRCVPISNHLYFYWYRQILGQKVEFLVSFYNNEISEKSEIFDDQFSVERPDGSNFTLKIRSTKLEDSAMYFCASSEEAGGRSEQFFGPGTRLTVL.